This T cell receptor beta chain was sequenced for a study of shared clonotypes between healthy human individuals. An even split of each subset's genomic DNA across several immunoSEQ plates was performed. The protocol was immunoSEQ multiplex PCR, while the TCRdb copy is restricted to in-frame clones and leaves out a portion. The data show about 580,000 clones, roughly 98% seen once. Terminally differentiated effector memory CD45RA+ cells were left out of the naive CD8 fraction, which was CD45RO-negative and positively selected for CCR7. V lost 2 bases to trimming and J lost 2 bases, with 14 bases between them. The CDR3 extends over 15 amino acids. Per germline, CDR1 SGDLS and CDR2 YYNGEE.

This TCR came from a man aged 25 to 40 in good health. Sequencing was performed on naive CD8+ T cells sorted from blood. The chain couples TRBV9 to TRBJ2-7; the D is unclear. The CDR3 loop is CASSVDISGAYEQYF. Here the CDR3 DNA reads TGTGCCAGCAGCGTCGACATTTCTGGGGCCTACGAGCAGTACTTC.